This record covers a single T cell receptor beta chain. This sample is part of a study of cytomegalovirus exposure and HLA in healthy donors. The study ran its PCR with 60 Vbeta and 13 Jbeta primers. The data were produced by immunoSEQ multiplex PCR, yet TCRdb's version contains in-frame clones alone and is incomplete. The sample consists of some 150,000 clones, over 65% of them appearing once. In germline, CDR1 is LNHDA, CDR2 SQIVND (reference sequence). Germline trimming cut 5 bases from V and 7 bases from J; bases unmatched to any gene: 8. This CDR3 has 14 amino acids. V usage is TRBV19 and J usage is TRBJ1-5; 7 bases line up with TRBD1. The receptor was derived from a man aged 25 to 40 in good health and CMV-seronegative. The source material was PBMCs. CDR3 coding DNA: TGTGCCAGTAGTCAACAGGGGAGGAGGCAGCCCCAGCATTTT. Translating gives CASSQQGRRQPQHF. The entire variable domain, with the rest obtained from reference TRBV19 and TRBJ1-5, is as follows: DGGITQSPKYLFRKEGQNVTLSCEQNLNHDAMYWYRQDPGQGLRLIYYSQIVNDFQKGDIAEGYSVSREKKESFPLTVTSAQKNPTAFYLCASSQQGRRQPQHFGDGTRLSIL.